This is a list of T cell receptor beta chains from one sample in a study of technical replicates of blood from a few donors. TCRdb's table, derived via immunoSEQ multiplex PCR, lists solely in-frame clones and lacks some. Here the sample spans around 70,000 clones, 95% being singletons. Material for sequencing was T cells isolated from PBMCs. These receptors all stem from a human donor in good health. Each CDR3 is given with its conserved first and last residue. A row's size may be missing; if present it is once, few, many or a size class.

>.|TRBV7-9|TRBJ1-1
CASSLKAGGLTEAFF
>.|TRBV6-1|TRBJ2-7
CASSVPRMGQTSMGYEQYF
>.|TRBV2|TRBJ2-2
CASRALGPRSTGELFF
>.|TRBV4-1|TRBJ2-7
CASSQVHKYEQYF
>.|TRBV19|TRBJ2-3
CASSTGREGLSTDTQYF
>.|TRBV12-5|TRBJ2-1
CASGYDGTGAYNEQFF
>few|TRBV10-1|TRBJ1-2
CASSESKGQVDGYTF
>.|TRBV4-1|TRBJ2-1
CASSHPGLAGGRIGEQFF
>.|TRBV29-1|TRBJ2-1
CSVRLAGDNEQFF
>.|TRBV19|TRBJ2-1
CASSLQGQGARNEQFF
>.|TRBV7-9|TRBJ2-2
CASSLFRVPGELFF
>.|TRBV18|TRBJ2-4
CASSPSGENIQYF
>.|TRBV5-4|TRBJ2-3
CASSLLQSGPSTDTQYF
>.|TRBV5-1|TRBJ1-6
CASSLEGYNSPLHF
>.|TRBV18|TRBJ2-1
CASSVGSDNEQFF
>.|TRBV9|TRBJ1-2
CASSANRGRGYTF
>once|TRBV10-3|TRBJ2-7
CAISESGSGSHEQYF
>once|TRBV30|TRBJ1-6
CAWSPVHNSPLHF
>.|TRBV5-5|TRBJ2-7
CASSYQLAGGPYEQYF
>.|TRBV5-1|TRBJ2-3
CASSPGDRKADTQYF
>once|TRBV28|TRBJ2-7
CASSEGGKNKQYF
>.|TRBV6-5|TRBJ2-7
CASTPGSGNEQYF
>.|TRBV4-1|TRBJ1-1
CASSRTGSTEAFF
>.|TRBV7-8|TRBJ1-3
CASSLGFIGHSGNTIYF
>.|TRBV7-6|TRBJ2-2
CASSLLSTGELFF
>.|TRBV19|TRBJ2-2
CASSIGRRTGELFF
>.|TRBV2|TRBJ2-7
CASSELGGREQYF
>.|TRBV5-4|TRBJ1-5
CASSRGTGVTSGNQPQHF
>.|TRBV9|TRBJ2-4
CASSGDKLAKNIQYF
>.|TRBV14|TRBJ2-1
CASSQTSGGGIKYNEQFF
>once|TRBV6-1|TRBJ2-7
CASSDWSSFSYEQYF
>.|TRBV15|TRBJ1-2
CATSRVPGGGYTF
>.|TRBV7-6|TRBJ1-5
CASSPWDRLKPQHF
>.|TRBV5-4|TRBJ2-3
CASRAGGPPDTQYF
>.|TRBV12-1|TRBJ2-7
CASPSRTGFYEQYF
>.|TRBV21-1|TRBJ2-2
CASSKGLAGGIGELFF
>.|TRBV15|TRBJ1-2
CATSNSGTGGFGYTF
>.|TRBV25-1|TRBJ2-1
CASHRGGSYNEQFF
>once|TRBV7-9|TRBJ1-2
CASSLDRALGYGYTF
>.|TRBV7-9|TRBJ2-1
CASSLTSGRTNEQFF
>.|TRBV7-9|TRBJ1-1
CASSPTGFKAFF
>.|TRBV19|TRBJ2-7
CASSLRGLDYEQYF
>.|TRBV5-8|TRBJ1-3
CASSSRGGSGNTIYF
>.|TRBV27|TRBJ1-1
CASSLPGGTEAFF
>.|TRBV19|TRBJ2-5
CASSPTQGAGETQYF
>.|TRBV28|TRBJ2-1
CASSFHLASGKPDNEQFF
>.|TRBV19|TRBJ1-6
CASSITDTYNSPLHF
>.|TRBV6-5|TRBJ1-2
CASSKGAFNYGYTF
>once|TRBV29-1|TRBJ1-1
CSVDRQMNTEAFF